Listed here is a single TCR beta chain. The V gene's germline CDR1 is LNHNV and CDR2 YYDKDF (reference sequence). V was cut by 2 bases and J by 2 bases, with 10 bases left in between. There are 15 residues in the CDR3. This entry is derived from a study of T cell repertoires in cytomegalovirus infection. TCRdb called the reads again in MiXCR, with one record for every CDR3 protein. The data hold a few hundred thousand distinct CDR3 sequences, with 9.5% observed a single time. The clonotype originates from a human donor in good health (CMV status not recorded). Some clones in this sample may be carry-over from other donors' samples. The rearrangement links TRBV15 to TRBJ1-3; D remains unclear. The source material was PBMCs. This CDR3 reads CATSRIPDPGNTIYF. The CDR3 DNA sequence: TGTGCCACCAGCAGAATACCCGATCCTGGAAACACCATATATTTT.